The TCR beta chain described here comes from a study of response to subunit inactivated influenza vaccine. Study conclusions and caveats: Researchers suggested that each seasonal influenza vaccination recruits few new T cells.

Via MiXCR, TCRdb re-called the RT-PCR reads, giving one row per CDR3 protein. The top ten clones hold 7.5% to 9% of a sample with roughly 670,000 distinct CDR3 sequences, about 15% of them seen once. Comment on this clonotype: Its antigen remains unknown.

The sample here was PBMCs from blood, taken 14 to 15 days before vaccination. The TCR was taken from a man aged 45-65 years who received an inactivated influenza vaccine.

In DNA, the CDR3 is TGTGCCAGCAGACTACAGGGATTGGGGAACACTGAAGCTTTCTTT. Encoded protein: CASRLQGLGNTEAFF. The genes are TRBV7-9 and TRBJ1-1; tentatively, D is TRBD1 (6 bases). The CDR3 runs 15 residues. Germline CDR1 SEHNR, CDR2 FQNEAQ (reference sequence). Trimming took off 6 bases at V and 1 base at J, with 15 bases between the two ends. Full variable domain (missing parts from reference TRBV7-9 and TRBJ1-1): DTGVSQNPRHKITKRGQNVTFRCDPISEHNRLYWYRQTLGQGPEFLTYFQNEAQLEKSRLLSDRFSAERPKGSFSTLEIQRTEQGDSAMYLCASRLQGLGNTEAFFGQGTRLTVV.